This TCR beta chain emerged from a study of cytomegalovirus exposure and HLA in healthy donors. The CDR3 has 15 residues. CDR1 is MGHDK, CDR2 SYGVNS, per germline. The J segment lost 6 bases and the V segment lost 3 bases, leaving 5 bases of the junction unmatched. The donors belonged to the roughly 110-subject validation cohort, separate from the approximately 700-subject first cohort. The assay was immunoSEQ multiplex PCR, and TCRdb's table has in-frame clones only and misses some. The sample shows around 300,000 clones, about nine tenths of them seen only once. Findings and caveats of the study: Accounts indicate the classifier identified cytomegalovirus status with strong specificity and sensitivity. The CMV antigen specificity of a few CMV-associated chains was confirmed through in vitro analysis.

This clone was recorded only once. Its specificity is not known. The source material was PBMCs. The clonotype comes from a woman aged 30 to 39 in good health and CMV-seropositive. The chain has TRBV25-1 and TRBJ1-4, with 9 positions matching TRBD1. The CDR3 DNA is TGTGCCAGCAGTGATGCCGGGACAGGGCATGAAAAACTGTTTTTT. This sequence encodes CASSDAGTGHEKLFF.